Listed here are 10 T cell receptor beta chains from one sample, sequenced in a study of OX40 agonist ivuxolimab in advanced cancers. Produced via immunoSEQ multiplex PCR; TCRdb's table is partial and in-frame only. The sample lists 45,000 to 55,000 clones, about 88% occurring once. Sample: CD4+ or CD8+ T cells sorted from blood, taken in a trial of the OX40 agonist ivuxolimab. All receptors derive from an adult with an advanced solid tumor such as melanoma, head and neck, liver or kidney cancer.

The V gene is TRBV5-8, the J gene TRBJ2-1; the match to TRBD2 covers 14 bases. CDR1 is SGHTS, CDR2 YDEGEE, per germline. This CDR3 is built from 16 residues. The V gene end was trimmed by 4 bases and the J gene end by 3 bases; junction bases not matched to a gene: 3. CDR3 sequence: CASSQGLAGVYNEQFF. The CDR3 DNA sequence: TGTGCCAGCAGCCAGGGACTAGCGGGAGTCTACAATGAGCAGTTCTTC.

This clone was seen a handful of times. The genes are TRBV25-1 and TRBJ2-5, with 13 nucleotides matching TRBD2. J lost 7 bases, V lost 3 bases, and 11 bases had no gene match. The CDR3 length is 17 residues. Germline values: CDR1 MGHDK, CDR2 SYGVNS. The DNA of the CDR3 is TGTGCCAGCAGTGATCCCAGGACTAGCGGGAGCGGGAGGACCCAGTACTTC. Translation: CASSDPRTSGSGRTQYF.

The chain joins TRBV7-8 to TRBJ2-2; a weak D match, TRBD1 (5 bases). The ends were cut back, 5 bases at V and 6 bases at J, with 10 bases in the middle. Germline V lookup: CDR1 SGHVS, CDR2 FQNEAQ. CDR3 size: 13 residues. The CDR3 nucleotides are TGTGCCAGCAGCGAGCAGGGATCCGGGGAGCTGTTTTTT. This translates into CASSEQGSGELFF. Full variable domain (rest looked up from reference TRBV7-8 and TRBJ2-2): GAGVSQSPRYKVAKRGQDVALRCDPISGHVSLFWYQQALGQGPEFLTYFQNEAQLDKSGLPSDRFFAERPEGSVSTLKIQRTQQEDSAVYLCASSEQGSGELFFGEGSRLTVL.

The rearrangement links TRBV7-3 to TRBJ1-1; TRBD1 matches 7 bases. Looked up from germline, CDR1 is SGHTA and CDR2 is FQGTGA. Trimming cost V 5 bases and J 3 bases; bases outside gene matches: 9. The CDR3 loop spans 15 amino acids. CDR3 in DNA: TGTGCCAGCAGCGCCGAGACAGGGTCGGACACTGAAGCTTTCTTT. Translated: CASSAETGSDTEAFF.

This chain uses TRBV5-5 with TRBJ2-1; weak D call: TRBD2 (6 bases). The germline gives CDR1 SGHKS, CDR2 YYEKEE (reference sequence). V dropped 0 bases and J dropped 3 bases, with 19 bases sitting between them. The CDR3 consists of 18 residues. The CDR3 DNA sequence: TGTGCCAGCAGCTTGGTACTAGCCCACACCAACATCTACAATGAGCAGTTCTTC. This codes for CASSLVLAHTNIYNEQFF.

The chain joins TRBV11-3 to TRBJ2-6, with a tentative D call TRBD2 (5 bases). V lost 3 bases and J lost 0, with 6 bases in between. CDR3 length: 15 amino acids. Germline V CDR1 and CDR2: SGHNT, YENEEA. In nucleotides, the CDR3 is TGTGCCAGCAGCTTTGGGAGCTCTGGGGCCAACGTCCTGACTTTC. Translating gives CASSFGSSGANVLTF.

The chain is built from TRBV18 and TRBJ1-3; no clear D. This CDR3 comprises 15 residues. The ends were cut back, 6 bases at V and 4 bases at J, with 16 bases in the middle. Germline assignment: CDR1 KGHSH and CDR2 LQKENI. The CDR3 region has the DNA TGTGCCAGCTCTCTCGGACCCGATCCAGGAAACACCATATATTTT. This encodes CASSLGPDPGNTIYF. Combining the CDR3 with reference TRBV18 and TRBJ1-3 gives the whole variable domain NAGVMQNPRHLVRRRGQEARLRCSPMKGHSHVYWYRQLPEEGLKFMVYLQKENIIDESGMPKERFSAEFPKEGPSILRIQQVVRGDSAAYFCASSLGPDPGNTIYFGEGSWLTVV.

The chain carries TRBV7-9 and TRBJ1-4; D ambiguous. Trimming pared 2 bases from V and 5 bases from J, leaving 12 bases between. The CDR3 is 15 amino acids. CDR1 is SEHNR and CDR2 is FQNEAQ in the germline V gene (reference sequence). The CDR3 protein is CASSLIRAANEKLFF. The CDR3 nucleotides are TGTGCCAGCAGCTTAATTCGGGCAGCAAATGAAAAACTGTTTTTT. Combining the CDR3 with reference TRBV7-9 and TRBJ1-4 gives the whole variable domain DTGVSQNPRHKITKRGQNVTFRCDPISEHNRLYWYRQTLGQGPEFLTYFQNEAQLEKSRLLSDRFSAERPKGSFSTLEIQRTEQGDSAMYLCASSLIRAANEKLFFGSGTQLSVL.

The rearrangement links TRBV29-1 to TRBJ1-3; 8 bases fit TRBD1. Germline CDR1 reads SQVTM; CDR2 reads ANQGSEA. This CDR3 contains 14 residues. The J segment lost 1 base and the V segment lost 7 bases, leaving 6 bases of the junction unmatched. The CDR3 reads CSAGDRTSGNTIYF. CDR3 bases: TGCAGCGCGGGGGACAGGACGTCTGGAAACACCATATATTTT.

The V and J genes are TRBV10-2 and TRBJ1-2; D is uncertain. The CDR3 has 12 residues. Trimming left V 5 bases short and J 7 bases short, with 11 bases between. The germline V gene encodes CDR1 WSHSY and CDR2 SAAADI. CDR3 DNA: TGCGCCAGCAGTCAATGGGCGGGTGGCTACACCTTC. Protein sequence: CASSQWAGGYTF.